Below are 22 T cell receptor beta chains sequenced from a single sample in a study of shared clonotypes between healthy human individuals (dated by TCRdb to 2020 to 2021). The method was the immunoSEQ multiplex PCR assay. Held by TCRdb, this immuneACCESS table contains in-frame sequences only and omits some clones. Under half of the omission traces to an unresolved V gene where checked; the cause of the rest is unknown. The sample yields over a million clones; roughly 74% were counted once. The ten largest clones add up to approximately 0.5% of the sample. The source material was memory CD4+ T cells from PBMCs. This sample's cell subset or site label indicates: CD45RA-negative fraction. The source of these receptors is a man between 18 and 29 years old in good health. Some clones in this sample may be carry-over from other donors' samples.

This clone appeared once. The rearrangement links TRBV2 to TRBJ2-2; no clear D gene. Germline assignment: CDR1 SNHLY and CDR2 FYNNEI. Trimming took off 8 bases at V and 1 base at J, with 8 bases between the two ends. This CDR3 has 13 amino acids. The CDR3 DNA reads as TGTGCCAGCTCGTGGAGGAACACCGGGGAGCTGTTTTTT. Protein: CASSWRNTGELFF.

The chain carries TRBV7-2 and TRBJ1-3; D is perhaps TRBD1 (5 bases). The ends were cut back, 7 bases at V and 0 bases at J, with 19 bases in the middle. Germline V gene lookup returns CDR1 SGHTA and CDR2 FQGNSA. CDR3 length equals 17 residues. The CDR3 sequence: CASNRPGRESSGNTIYF. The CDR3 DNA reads TGTGCCAGCAACCGCCCAGGCAGGGAGAGCTCTGGAAACACCATATATTTT.

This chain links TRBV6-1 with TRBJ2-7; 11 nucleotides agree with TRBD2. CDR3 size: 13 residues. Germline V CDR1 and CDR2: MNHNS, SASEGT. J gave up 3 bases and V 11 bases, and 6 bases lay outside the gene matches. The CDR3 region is CAVSSGRLYEQYF. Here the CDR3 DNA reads TGTGCCGTATCTAGCGGGAGGCTCTACGAGCAGTACTTC.

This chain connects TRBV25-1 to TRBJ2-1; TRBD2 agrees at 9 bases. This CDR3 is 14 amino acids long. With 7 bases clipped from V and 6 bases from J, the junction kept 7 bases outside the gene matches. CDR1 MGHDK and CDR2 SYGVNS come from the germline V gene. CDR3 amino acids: CASTAAGGVNEQFF. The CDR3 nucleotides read TGTGCCAGCACAGCAGCGGGAGGTGTCAATGAGCAGTTCTTC.

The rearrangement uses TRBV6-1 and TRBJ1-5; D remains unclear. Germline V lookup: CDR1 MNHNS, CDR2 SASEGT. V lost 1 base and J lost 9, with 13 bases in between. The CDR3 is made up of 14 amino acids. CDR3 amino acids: CASSEVRSFGPQHF. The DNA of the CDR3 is TGTGCCAGCAGTGAAGTCAGGTCGTTCGGGCCCCAGCATTTT.

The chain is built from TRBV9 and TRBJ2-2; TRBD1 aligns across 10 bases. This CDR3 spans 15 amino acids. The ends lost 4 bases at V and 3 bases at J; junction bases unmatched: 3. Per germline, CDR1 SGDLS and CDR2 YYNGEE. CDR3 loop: CASSLGTGDTGELFF. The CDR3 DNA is TGTGCCAGCAGCCTCGGGACAGGGGACACCGGGGAGCTGTTTTTT.

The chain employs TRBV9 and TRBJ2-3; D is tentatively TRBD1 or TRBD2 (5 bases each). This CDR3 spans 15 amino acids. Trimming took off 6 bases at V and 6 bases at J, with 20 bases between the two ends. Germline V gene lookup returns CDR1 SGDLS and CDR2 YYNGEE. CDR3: CASTKGPAAVDTQYF. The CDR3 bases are TGTGCCAGCACCAAGGGACCCGCGGCCGTTGATACGCAGTATTTT.

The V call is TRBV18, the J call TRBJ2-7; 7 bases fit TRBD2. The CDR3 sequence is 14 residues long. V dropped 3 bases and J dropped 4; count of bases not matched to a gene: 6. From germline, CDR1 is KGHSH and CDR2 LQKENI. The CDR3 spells CASSPSSGGYEQYF. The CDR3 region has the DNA TGTGCCAGCTCACCCTCGTCGGGGGGTTACGAGCAGTACTTC.

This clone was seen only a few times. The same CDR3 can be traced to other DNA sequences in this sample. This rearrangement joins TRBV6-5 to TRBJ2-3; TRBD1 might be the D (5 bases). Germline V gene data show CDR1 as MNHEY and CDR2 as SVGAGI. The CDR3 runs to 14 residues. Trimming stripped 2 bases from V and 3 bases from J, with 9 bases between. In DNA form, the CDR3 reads TGTGCCAGCAGTTACCGGCAGGGAACAGATACGCAGTATTTT. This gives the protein CASSYRQGTDTQYF.

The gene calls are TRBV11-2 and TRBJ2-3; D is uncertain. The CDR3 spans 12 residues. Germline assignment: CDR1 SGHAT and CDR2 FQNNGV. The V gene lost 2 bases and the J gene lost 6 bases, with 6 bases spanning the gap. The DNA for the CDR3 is TGTGCCAGCAGCTTAATTTCCGATACGCAGTATTTT. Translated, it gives CASSLISDTQYF.

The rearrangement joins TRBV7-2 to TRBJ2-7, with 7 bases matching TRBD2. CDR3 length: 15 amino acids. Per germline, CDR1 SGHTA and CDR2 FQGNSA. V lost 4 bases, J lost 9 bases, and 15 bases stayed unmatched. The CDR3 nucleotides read TGTGCCAGCAGCTCCGTGGGGGGAGGGTACGTTGGGCAGTACTTC. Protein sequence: CASSSVGGGYVGQYF.

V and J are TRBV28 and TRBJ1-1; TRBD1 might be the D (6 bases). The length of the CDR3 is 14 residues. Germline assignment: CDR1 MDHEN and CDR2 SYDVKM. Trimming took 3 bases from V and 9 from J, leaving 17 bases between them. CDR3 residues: CASSFRTNGQKAFF. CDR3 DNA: TGTGCCAGCAGTTTTAGAACCAACGGACAGAAAGCTTTCTTT.

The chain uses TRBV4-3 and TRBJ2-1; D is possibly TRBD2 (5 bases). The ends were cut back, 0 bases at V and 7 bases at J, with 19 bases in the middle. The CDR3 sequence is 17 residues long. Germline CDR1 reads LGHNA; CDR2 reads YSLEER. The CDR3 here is CASSQDRESGIRNEQFF. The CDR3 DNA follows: TGCGCCAGCAGCCAAGATAGGGAAAGCGGCATTCGGAATGAGCAGTTCTTC.

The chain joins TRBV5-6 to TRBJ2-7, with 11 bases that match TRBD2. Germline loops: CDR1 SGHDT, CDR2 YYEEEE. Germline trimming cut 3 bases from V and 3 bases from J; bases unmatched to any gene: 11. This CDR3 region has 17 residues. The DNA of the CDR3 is TGTGCCAGCAGCTCCACCTCCACTAGCGGGAGAATCTACGAGCAGTACTTC. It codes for CASSSTSTSGRIYEQYF.

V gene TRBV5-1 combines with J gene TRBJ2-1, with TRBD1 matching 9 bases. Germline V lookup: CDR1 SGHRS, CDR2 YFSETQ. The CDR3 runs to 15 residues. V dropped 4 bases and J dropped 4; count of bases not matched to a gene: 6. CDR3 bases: TGCGCCAGCAGCCCCTCCGGGACAGGGTACAATGAGCAGTTCTTC. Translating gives CASSPSGTGYNEQFF. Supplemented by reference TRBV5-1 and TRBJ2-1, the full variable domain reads KAGVTQTPRYLIKTRGQQVTLSCSPISGHRSVSWYQQTPGQGLQFLFEYFSETQRNKGNFPGRFSGRQFSNSRSEMNVSTLELGDSALYLCASSPSGTGYNEQFFGPGTRLTVL.

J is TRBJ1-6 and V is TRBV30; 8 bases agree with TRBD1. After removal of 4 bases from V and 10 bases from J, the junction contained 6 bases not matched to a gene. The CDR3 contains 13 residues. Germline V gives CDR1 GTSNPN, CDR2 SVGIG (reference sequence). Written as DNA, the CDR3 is TGTGCCTGGAAGGGACAGGAGACGTCACCCCTCCACTTT. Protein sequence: CAWKGQETSPLHF. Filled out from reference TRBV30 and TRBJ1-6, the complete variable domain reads SQTIHQWPATLVQPVGSPLSLECTVEGTSNPNLYWYRQAAGRGLQLLFYSVGIGQISSEVPQNLSASRPQDRQFILSSKKLLLSDSGFYLCAWKGQETSPLHFGNGTRLTVT.

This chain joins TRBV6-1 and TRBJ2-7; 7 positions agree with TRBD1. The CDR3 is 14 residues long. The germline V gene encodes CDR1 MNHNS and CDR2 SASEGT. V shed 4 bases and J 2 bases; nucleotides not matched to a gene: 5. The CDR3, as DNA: TGTGCCAGCAGTGTTCGGACAGGAACCTACGAGCAGTACTTC. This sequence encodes CASSVRTGTYEQYF.

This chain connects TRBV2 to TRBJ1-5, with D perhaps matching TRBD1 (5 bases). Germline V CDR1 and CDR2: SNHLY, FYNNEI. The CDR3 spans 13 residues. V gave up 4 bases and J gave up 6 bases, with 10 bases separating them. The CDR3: CASSGIGGQPQHF. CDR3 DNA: TGTGCCAGCAGTGGCATCGGGGGTCAGCCCCAGCATTTT. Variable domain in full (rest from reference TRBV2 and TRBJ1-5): EPEVTQTPSHQVTQMGQEVILRCVPISNHLYFYWYRQILGQKVEFLVSFYNNEISEKSEIFDDQFSVERPDGSNFTLKIRSTKLEDSAMYFCASSGIGGQPQHFGDGTRLSIL.

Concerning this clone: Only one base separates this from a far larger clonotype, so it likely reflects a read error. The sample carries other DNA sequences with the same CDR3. CDR3 in DNA: TGTGCCAGCAGCCGTGGGACAGGGTCAGATACGCAGTATTTT. This sequence encodes CASSRGTGSDTQYF. The V gene is TRBV7-3, the J gene TRBJ2-3; 9 bases are shared with TRBD1. The junction had 4 bases not matched to a gene; V was cut back by 5 bases and J by 4 bases. This CDR3 has 14 amino acids. Germline lookup yields CDR1 SGHTA and CDR2 FQGTGA.

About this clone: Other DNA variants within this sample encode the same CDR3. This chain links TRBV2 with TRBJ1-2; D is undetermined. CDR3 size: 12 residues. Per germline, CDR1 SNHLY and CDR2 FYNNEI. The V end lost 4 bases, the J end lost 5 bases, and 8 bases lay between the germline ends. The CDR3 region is CASSGQGYGYTF. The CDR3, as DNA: TGTGCCAGCAGTGGACAAGGGTATGGCTACACCTTC.

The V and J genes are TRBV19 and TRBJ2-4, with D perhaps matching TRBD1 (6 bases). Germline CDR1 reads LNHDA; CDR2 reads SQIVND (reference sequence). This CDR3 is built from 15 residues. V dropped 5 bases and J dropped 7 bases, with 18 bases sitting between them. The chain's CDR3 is CASSQGLRIRNIQYF. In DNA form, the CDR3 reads TGTGCCAGTAGTCAGGGGTTACGGATTCGTAACATTCAGTACTTC.

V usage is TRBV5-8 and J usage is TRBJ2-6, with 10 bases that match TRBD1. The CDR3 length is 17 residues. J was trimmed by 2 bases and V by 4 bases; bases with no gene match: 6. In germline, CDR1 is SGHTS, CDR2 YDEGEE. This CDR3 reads CASSPGQGGPGANVLTF. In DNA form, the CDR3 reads TGTGCCAGCAGCCCTGGACAGGGGGGGCCTGGGGCCAACGTCCTGACTTTC.